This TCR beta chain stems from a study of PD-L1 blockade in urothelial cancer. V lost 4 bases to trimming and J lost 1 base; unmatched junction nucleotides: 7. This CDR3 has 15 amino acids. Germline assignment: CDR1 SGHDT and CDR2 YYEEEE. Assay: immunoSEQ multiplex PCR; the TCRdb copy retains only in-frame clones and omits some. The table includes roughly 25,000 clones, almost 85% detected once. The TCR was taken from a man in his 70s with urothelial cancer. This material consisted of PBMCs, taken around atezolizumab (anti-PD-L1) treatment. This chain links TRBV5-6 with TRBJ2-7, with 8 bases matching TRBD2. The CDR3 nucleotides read TGTGCCAGCAGCAAGACTAGCGTCCTTTCCTACGAGCAGTACTTC. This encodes CASSKTSVLSYEQYF.